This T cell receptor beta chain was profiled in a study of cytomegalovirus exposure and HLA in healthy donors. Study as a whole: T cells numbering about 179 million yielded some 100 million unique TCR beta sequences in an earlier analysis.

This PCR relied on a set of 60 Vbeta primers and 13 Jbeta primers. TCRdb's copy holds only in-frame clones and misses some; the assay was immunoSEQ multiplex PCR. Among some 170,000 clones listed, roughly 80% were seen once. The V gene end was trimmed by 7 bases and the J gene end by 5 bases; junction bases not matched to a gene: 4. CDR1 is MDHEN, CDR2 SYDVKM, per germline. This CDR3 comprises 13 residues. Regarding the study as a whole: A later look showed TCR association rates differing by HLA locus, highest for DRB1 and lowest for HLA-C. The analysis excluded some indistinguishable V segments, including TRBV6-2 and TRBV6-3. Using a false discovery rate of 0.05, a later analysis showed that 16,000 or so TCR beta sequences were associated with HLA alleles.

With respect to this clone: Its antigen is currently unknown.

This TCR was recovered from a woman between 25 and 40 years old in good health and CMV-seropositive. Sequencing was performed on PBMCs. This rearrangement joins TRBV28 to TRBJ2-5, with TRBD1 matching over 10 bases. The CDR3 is CASMRGQGETQYF. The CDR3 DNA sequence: TGTGCCAGCATGCGGGGACAGGGGGAGACCCAGTACTTC.